The rows below give T cell receptor beta chains drawn from one sample of a study of blood T cell repertoires in COVID-19. Sequencing was performed with immunoSEQ multiplex PCR; in TCRdb, only in-frame clones are kept and a portion is missing. The sample shows 150,000 or so clones, around four fifths of them seen only once. The sequenced material came from peripheral blood. These receptors were obtained from a human donor in a cohort sampled during active COVID-19. Each CDR3 is given with its conserved first and last residue. The D gene is left open where the match is weak. The size entry is marked missing in some rows and otherwise reads once, few, many or a size class.

len,j_gene,v_gene,d_gene,abundance,CDR3nt,CDR3aa
16,TRBJ1-4,TRBV18,TRBD1,.,TGTGCCAGCTCACAGCGACAGGGTTGGACTAATGAAAAACTGTTTTTT,CASSQRQGWTNEKLFF
16,TRBJ1-2,TRBV5-1,TRBD1,.,TGCGCCAGCAGCCCTCGGACAGGGCAGATGGTGAATGGCTACACCTTC,CASSPRTGQMVNGYTF
14,TRBJ1-1,TRBV6-1,.,.,TGTGCCAGCAGTGAAGCGCGGGGGGGCACTGAAGCTTTCTTT,CASSEARGGTEAFF
15,TRBJ2-2,TRBV28,TRBD1,.,TGTGCCAGCAGTTTGGCAGGGGGAGACAGCGGGGAGCTGTTTTTT,CASSLAGGDSGELFF
13,TRBJ2-7,TRBV6-2/TRBV6-3,TRBD2,.,TGTGCCAGCAGTTACGGGACTAGCTACGAGCAGTACTTC,CASSYGTSYEQYF
14,TRBJ2-5,TRBV5-1,TRBD1,.,TGCGCCAGCAGCCCCGGGACAGGGAAAGAGACCCAGTACTTC,CASSPGTGKETQYF
13,TRBJ2-5,TRBV27,.,.,TGTGCCAGCCGCAGGGGTCGCCAAGAGACCCAGTACTTC,CASRRGRQETQYF
16,TRBJ1-4,TRBV7-2,.,few,TGTGCCAGCAGCTTAGAGGCCGACAAAACTAATGAAAAACTGTTTTTT,CASSLEADKTNEKLFF
16,TRBJ2-1,TRBV3-1/TRBV3-2,TRBD2,.,TGTGCCAGCAGCGTCCGACTAGCGGGGGGGCTCGATGAGCAGTTCTTC,CASSVRLAGGLDEQFF
14,TRBJ2-2,TRBV5-1,.,.,TGCGCCAGCAGAACCGGGACATTCGACGGGGAGCTGTTTTTT,CASRTGTFDGELFF
18,TRBJ2-6,TRBV21-1,.,.,TGTGCCAGCAGCAACGATTGGGACAGGGGGTCTGGGGCCAACGTCCTGACTTTC,CASSNDWDRGSGANVLTF
15,TRBJ2-7,TRBV18,.,.,TGTGCCAGCTCGGAGGGGGGGTGGCAAACCTACGAGCAGTACTTC,CASSEGGWQTYEQYF
15,TRBJ1-4,TRBV6-5,TRBD1,.,TGTGCCAGCAGTCCGGGACAGGTGACTAATGAAAAACTGTTTTTT,CASSPGQVTNEKLFF
14,TRBJ1-2,TRBV10-3,.,.,TGTGCCATCAGTGAAGGAGGTCAGGCGAAGGGCTACACCTTC,CAISEGGQAKGYTF
15,TRBJ1-1,TRBV5-5,TRBD1,.,TGTGCCAGCAGCTTGGCCGGGACAGGGGGCACTGAAGCTTTCTTT,CASSLAGTGGTEAFF
16,TRBJ1-2,TRBV7-8,.,.,TGTGCCAGCAGCTTAGCGCTCGGGGGGGCGCTTTATGGCTACACCTTC,CASSLALGGALYGYTF
13,TRBJ2-1,TRBV6-5,TRBD1,.,TGTGCCATTGGACAGGGGGCTAGTTTTGAGCAGTTCTTC,CAIGQGASFEQFF
17,TRBJ1-2,TRBV21-1,.,.,TGTGCCAGCAGCATCAAAAGGCAGCATCAAGGAGACTATGGCTACACCTTC,CASSIKRQHQGDYGYTF
13,TRBJ2-5,TRBV10-2,.,once,TGCGCCAGCAGTAGAGGCAGTCAAGAGACCCAGTACTTC,CASSRGSQETQYF
15,TRBJ1-5,TRBV7-2,.,.,TGTGCCAGCAGCTTGGGGGGGCACGGCAATCAGCCCCAGCATTTT,CASSLGGHGNQPQHF
15,TRBJ1-6,TRBV2,.,.,TGTGCCAGCAGTGAAGAGGGAGGGATGGTAACACCCCTCCACTTT,CASSEEGGMVTPLHF
15,TRBJ1-2,TRBV5-1,TRBD1,.,TGCGCCAGCAGCCGCCTAGGACAGGGGGCGCGGGGCTACACCTTC,CASSRLGQGARGYTF
14,TRBJ2-7,TRBV4-3,.,.,TGCGCCAGCAGCCAAGAGACGCGTAGGGGAGAGCAGTACTTC,CASSQETRRGEQYF
15,TRBJ1-3,TRBV3-1/TRBV3-2,.,.,TGTGCCAGCAGCCAGAGGGATTTTCTTGGAAACACCATATATTTT,CASSQRDFLGNTIYF
16,TRBJ1-1,TRBV5-6,.,.,TGTGCCAGCACACCGGGACTCCCAAACATGAACACTGAAGCTTTCTTT,CASTPGLPNMNTEAFF
14,TRBJ2-1,TRBV5-1,.,.,TGCGCCAGCACCGGGACTCCGGATAACAATGAGCAGTTCTTC,CASTGTPDNNEQFF
16,TRBJ1-2,TRBV27,TRBD1,once,TGTGCCAGCAGTTTAGCCCGGACAGGGATAAACTATGGCTACACCTTC,CASSLARTGINYGYTF
12,TRBJ2-1,TRBV12-3/TRBV12-4,.,.,TGTGCCAGCAGTCTTGAAGGCGGCGAGCAGTTCTTC,CASSLEGGEQFF
14,TRBJ1-2,TRBV4-3,.,.,TGCGCCAGCAGCCAAGATCAGGGGTTTGGTGGCTACACCTTC,CASSQDQGFGGYTF
15,TRBJ1-2,TRBV30,TRBD1,.,TGTGCCTGGAGTGCCACGGGACAGGGGTTGGATGGCTACACCTTC,CAWSATGQGLDGYTF
13,TRBJ2-3,TRBV20-1,TRBD1,.,TGCAGTGCTAATGACAGGGGGCTGGATACGCAGTATTTT,CSANDRGLDTQYF
13,TRBJ2-7,TRBV29-1,TRBD2,.,TGCAGCGTTGTTTCGGGGGGGAGAGACGAGCAGTACTTC,CSVVSGGRDEQYF
18,TRBJ2-2,TRBV5-1,TRBD2,.,TGCGCCAGCAGCAGCAGAGGCGGAGCGGGGGCGAACACCGGGGAGCTGTTTTTT,CASSSRGGAGANTGELFF
15,TRBJ2-1,TRBV28,TRBD2,.,TGTGCCAGCAGTTCAACCGGGGGGGCCGGTAATGAGCAGTTCTTC,CASSSTGGAGNEQFF
16,TRBJ1-6,TRBV7-9,.,once,TGTGCCAGCAGCCCTATTCCAGGGCAGGGTAATTCACCCCTCCACTTT,CASSPIPGQGNSPLHF
17,TRBJ2-1,TRBV14,.,.,TGTGCCAGCAGCCAAGCGTCTAGCGCCGTCAACTACAATGAGCAGTTCTTC,CASSQASSAVNYNEQFF
12,TRBJ2-4,TRBV6-5,.,.,TGTGCCAGCAGGCCCGGGGGAGACATTCAGTACTTC,CASRPGGDIQYF
15,TRBJ2-3,TRBV9,.,.,TGTGCCAGCAGCGTAGCGGGAAGATCGACAGATACGCAGTATTTT,CASSVAGRSTDTQYF
11,TRBJ2-1,TRBV10-3,TRBD1,once,TGTGCCACCCGAGACAGGGATGAGCAGTTCTTC,CATRDRDEQFF
12,TRBJ2-7,TRBV7-3,TRBD1,.,TGTGCCAGCAGCACGACAGGGGGCGAGCAGTACTTC,CASSTTGGEQYF
14,TRBJ1-2,TRBV18,.,.,TGTGCCAGCTCACTGATCGACAGTAACTATGGCTACACCTTC,CASSLIDSNYGYTF
15,TRBJ2-3,TRBV5-6,.,.,TGTGCCAGCAGCTTGGCAGGGGCAGGTACAGATACGCAGTATTTT,CASSLAGAGTDTQYF
14,TRBJ2-5,TRBV7-2,TRBD1,.,TGTGCCAGCACCCCCTTAGGGGGCCGAGAGACCCAGTACTTC,CASTPLGGRETQYF
15,TRBJ1-3,TRBV7-6,TRBD1,.,TGTGCCAGCAGCCCGCGGGACAGCACTGGAAACACCATATATTTT,CASSPRDSTGNTIYF
12,TRBJ2-1,TRBV4-1,.,.,TGCGCCAGCAGCCAAGATGGAGGAAAGCAGTTCTTC,CASSQDGGKQFF
16,TRBJ2-1,TRBV28,.,.,TGTGCCAGCAGGGTGGCAGGGCTAGTGTCCTACAATGAGCAGTTCTTC,CASRVAGLVSYNEQFF
17,TRBJ1-1,TRBV5-1,.,few,TGCGCCAGCAGCTTTGGGGGCGGTGGCGGGTTGAACACTGAAGCTTTCTTT,CASSFGGGGGLNTEAFF
14,TRBJ1-1,TRBV4-1,.,.,TGCGCCAGCACGATGGGGGAGGCGAACACTGAAGCTTTCTTT,CASTMGEANTEAFF
10,TRBJ2-7,TRBV7-7,TRBD1,.,TGTGCTAGCAGCTTAGGGACAGAGTACTTC,CASSLGTEYF
14,TRBJ1-2,TRBV6-5,TRBD1,.,TGTGCCAGCAGTCCCTCGGGACAGAGCTATGGCTACACCTTC,CASSPSGQSYGYTF
12,TRBJ1-2,TRBV5-4,.,.,TGTGCCAGCAGTGCGCCCGGGGGTGGCTACACCTTC,CASSAPGGGYTF